Below, 7 T cell receptor beta chains from the same sample are listed, as sequenced in a study of blood T cells in healthy people across ages. Alongside a J-beta primer mix, a sample-barcoded 5' primer served in a second PCR lasting about 7 to 12 cycles. A single record per CDR3 protein comes from TCRdb applying MiXCR to the 5' RACE reads. Seen here are over 550,000 distinct CDR3 sequences, approximately 30% observed once, and the top ten hold approximately 15%. Sequences were obtained from blood. The origin of the receptors is a woman of 80 years or more in good health.

The chain recombines TRBV29-1 with TRBJ2-5; 7 nucleotides line up with TRBD2. Trimming at V came to 6 bases and at J to 11 bases, leaving 12 bases not matched to a gene. CDR3 length equals 12 residues. Germline V gene sequence: CDR1 SQVTM, CDR2 ANQGSEA. The CDR3 nucleotides are TGCAGCGTCGGTCGGGACTACAATGAGCAGTACTTC. This codes for CSVGRDYNEQYF.

This clonotype has just a few counts. This chain links TRBV20-1 with TRBJ2-1; no reliable D call. With the DNA end fitting TRBJ2-7 better, the J assignment may be wrong. Germline CDR1 DFQATT, CDR2 SNEGSKA (reference sequence). CDR3 size: 12 residues. CDR3 in DNA: TGCAGTGCTGTGGCTACCTACAATGAGCAGTACTTC. It codes for CSAVATYNEQYF.

This clonotype was found many times. The chain has TRBV10-3 and TRBJ2-3; 9 nucleotides align to TRBD2. J lost 2 bases, V lost 3 bases, and 3 bases had no gene match. Germline values: CDR1 ENHRY, CDR2 SYGVKD. This CDR3 region has 15 residues. CDR3 region: CAISDSGGLTDTQYF. CDR3 DNA: TGTGCCATCAGTGATAGCGGGGGCCTCACAGATACGCAGTATTTT.

The genes are TRBV20-1 and TRBJ1-2; TRBD1 matches 7 bases. Germline V lookup: CDR1 DFQATT, CDR2 SNEGSKA (reference sequence). The CDR3 runs 13 residues. J lost 6 bases, V lost 5 bases, and 9 bases had no gene match. For the CDR3, the DNA is TGCAGTGCTTCCAGGACAGGCCTGGATGGCTACACCTTC. Protein product: CSASRTGLDGYTF.

This clonotype was picked up many times. The chain couples TRBV6-1 to TRBJ2-5, with 11 bases aligning to TRBD2. CDR1 is MNHNS, CDR2 SASEGT, per germline. The V and J ends lost 4 bases and 2 bases, in that order; junction bases with no gene match: 6. The CDR3 has 16 residues. Here the CDR3 reads CASSALAGAQQETQYF. CDR3 DNA sequence: TGTGCCAGCAGTGCACTAGCGGGGGCGCAACAAGAGACCCAGTACTTC.

CDR3 loop: CASRDATVYEQYF. The CDR3 nucleotides are TGTGCCAGCAGGGACGCCACTGTCTACGAGCAGTACTTC. The rearrangement uses TRBV6-5 and TRBJ2-7; unclear D gene. Germline V gives CDR1 MNHEY, CDR2 SVGAGI. There are 13 residues in the CDR3. Deletions cut 6 bases from V and 3 bases from J, with 12 bases between.

This clonotype was found a few times. The V call is TRBV5-1, the J call TRBJ1-1, with 7 nucleotides matching TRBD1. CDR1 is SGHRS and CDR2 is YFSETQ in the germline V gene. With V trimmed by 4 bases and J by 4 bases, 16 bases remained unmatched. The CDR3 extends over 17 amino acids. The DNA of the CDR3 is TGCGCCAGCAGCGGAGGTGAAATGGACAGGAGGGGCACTGAAGCTTTCTTT. This gives the protein CASSGGEMDRRGTEAFF.